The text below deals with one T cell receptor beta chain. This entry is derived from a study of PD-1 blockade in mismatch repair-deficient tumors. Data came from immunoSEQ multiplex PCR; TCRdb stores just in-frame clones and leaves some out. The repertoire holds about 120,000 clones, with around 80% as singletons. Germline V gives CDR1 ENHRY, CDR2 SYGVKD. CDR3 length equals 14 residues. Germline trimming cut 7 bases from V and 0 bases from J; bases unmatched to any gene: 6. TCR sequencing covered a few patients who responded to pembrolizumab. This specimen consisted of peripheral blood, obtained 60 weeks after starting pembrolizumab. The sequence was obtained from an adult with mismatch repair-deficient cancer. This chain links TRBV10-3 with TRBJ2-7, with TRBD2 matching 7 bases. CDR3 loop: CAIKRGESSYEQYF. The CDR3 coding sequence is TGTGCCATCAAGCGGGGAGAGAGCTCCTACGAGCAGTACTTC.